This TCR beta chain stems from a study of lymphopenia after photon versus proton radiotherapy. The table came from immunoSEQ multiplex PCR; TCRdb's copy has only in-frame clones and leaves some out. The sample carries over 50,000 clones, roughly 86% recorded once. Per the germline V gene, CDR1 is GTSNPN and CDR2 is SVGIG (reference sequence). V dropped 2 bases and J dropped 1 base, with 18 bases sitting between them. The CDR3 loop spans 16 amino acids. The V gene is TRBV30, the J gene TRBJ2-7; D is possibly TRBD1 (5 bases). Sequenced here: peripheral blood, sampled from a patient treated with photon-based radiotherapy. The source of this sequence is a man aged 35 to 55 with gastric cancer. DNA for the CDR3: TGTGCCTGGAGTAGGGTGGTGGAGACAGCGTCCTACGAGCAGTACTTC. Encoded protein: CAWSRVVETASYEQYF.